These 15 T cell receptor beta chains share one sample of origin, sequenced in a study of blood T cell repertoires in COVID-19. The method was immunoSEQ multiplex PCR; TCRdb's version includes in-frame clones alone and lacks a portion of them. The sample holds roughly 520,000 clones, around nine tenths seen once. The sample comprised PBMCs or T cells enriched from blood (not recorded which). These receptors were taken from a woman in her forties who had recovered from COVID-19.

The J gene is TRBJ1-1, the V gene TRBV4-1, with D uncertain. Germline-derived CDR1 and CDR2 are MGHRA and YSYEKL. The CDR3 runs 15 residues. V dropped 0 bases and J dropped 3 bases, with 11 bases sitting between them. The CDR3 DNA sequence: TGCGCCAGCAGCCAAGAGGGAGGGCCGTACACTGAAGCTTTCTTT. This translates into CASSQEGGPYTEAFF.

The chain carries TRBV5-1 and TRBJ1-1, with 9 bases matching TRBD1. Germline assignment: CDR1 SGHRS and CDR2 YFSETQ. The CDR3 spans 14 residues. V lost 0 bases to trimming and J lost 5 bases; unmatched junction nucleotides: 2. The CDR3 bases are TGCGCCAGCAGCTTGGGGGACAGGGTGACTGAAGCTTTCTTT. This codes for CASSLGDRVTEAFF.

The count of this clone is one. The chain uses TRBV5-4 and TRBJ2-7; a weak D match, TRBD2 (6 bases). Between the trimmed V and J ends, which lost 5 bases and 0 bases, there was a span of 15 bases. The germline V gene encodes CDR1 SGHNT and CDR2 YYREEE (reference sequence). The CDR3 sequence is 15 residues long. The CDR3 loop is CASRVEGLPSYEQYF. Written as DNA, the CDR3 is TGTGCCAGCAGGGTTGAGGGACTCCCCTCCTACGAGCAGTACTTC.

The gene calls are TRBV24-1 and TRBJ2-1, with D possibly matching TRBD2 (5 bases). The length of the CDR3 is 12 residues. V was cut by 6 bases and J by 6 bases, with 8 bases left in between. Germline CDR1 KGHDR, CDR2 SFDVKD. The CDR3 bases are TGTGCCACCAGTTTGACTACCAATGAGCAGTTCTTC. Its translation: CATSLTTNEQFF.

The V and J genes are TRBV3-1 (or the pseudogene TRBV3-2) and TRBJ1-2; 9 bases line up with TRBD1. Germline loops: CDR1 LGHDT, CDR2 YNNKEL (reference sequence). The CDR3 is made up of 15 amino acids. J was trimmed by 7 bases and V by 1 base; bases with no gene match: 7. CDR3 DNA: TGTGCCAGCAGCCAAGTGGGGACAGGGAGGGCTGGCTACACCTTC. It yields the protein CASSQVGTGRAGYTF.

This chain connects TRBV21-1 to TRBJ2-1; the tabulated D call, TRBD2, remains unverified against the DNA. TRBV21-1 is a pseudogene segment. The CDR3 has 19 amino acids. Here the CDR3 reads CASSPRTSGEFSSYNEQFF. Here the CDR3 DNA reads TGTGCCAGCAGTCCGAGGACTAGCGGAGAGTTTAGCTCCTACAATGAGCAGTTCTTC.

The V gene is TRBV7-2, the J gene TRBJ2-1; 8 bases match TRBD2. This CDR3 has 17 residues. V lost 0 bases to trimming and J lost 1 base; unmatched junction nucleotides: 5. Looked up from germline, CDR1 is SGHTA and CDR2 is FQGNSA. Written as DNA, the CDR3 is TGTGCCAGCAGCTTAGCGCCCAGCGGGAGTTCCTACAATGAGCAGTTCTTC. Translated, it gives CASSLAPSGSSYNEQFF. Combining the CDR3 with reference TRBV7-2 and TRBJ2-1 gives the whole variable domain GAGVSQSPSNKVTEKGKDVELRCDPISGHTALYWYRQSLGQGLEFLIYFQGNSAPDKSGLPSDRFSAERTGGSVSTLTIQRTQQEDSAVYLCASSLAPSGSSYNEQFFGPGTRLTVL.

The chain has TRBV9 and TRBJ2-2; 9 bases are a match to TRBD2. The CDR3 sequence is 17 residues long. The germline CDR1 and CDR2 sequences are SGDLS and YYNGEE. The V segment lost 3 bases and the J segment 1 base; nucleotides outside the gene matches: 7. This CDR3 reads CASSGLRLAVNTGELFF. As DNA, the CDR3 is TGTGCCAGCAGCGGCCTCCGACTAGCGGTGAACACCGGGGAGCTGTTTTTT.

Notes on this clone: This sample includes further DNA sequences coding for the same CDR3. The J gene is TRBJ1-1, the V gene TRBV5-1; the match to TRBD1 covers 7 bases. Germline lookup yields CDR1 SGHRS and CDR2 YFSETQ. This CDR3 region has 14 residues. Losses at the gene ends were 4 bases for V and 3 bases for J; bases not matched to a gene: 6. CDR3 in amino acids: CASSPDRADTEAFF. The CDR3 nucleotides are TGCGCCAGCAGCCCCGACAGGGCGGACACTGAAGCTTTCTTT.

Comment on this clone: Given a much more abundant clone one base away, this may be a read error. This same CDR3 is encoded by further DNA sequences in the sample. The CDR3 DNA reads TGTGCCAGCAGCTCCGACACTGAAGCTTTCTTT. This gives the protein CASSSDTEAFF. The V gene is TRBV7-9, the J gene TRBJ1-1; no clear D. With 4 bases removed from V and 3 bases from J, the gap between germline ends came to 3 bases. CDR3 length equals 11 residues. The germline V gene encodes CDR1 SEHNR and CDR2 FQNEAQ (reference sequence).

This clone has just a few counts. The gene calls are TRBV5-1 and TRBJ2-1; TRBD2 matches 8 bases. Trimming at V came to 5 bases and at J to 0 bases, leaving 4 bases not matched to a gene. Germline CDR1 and CDR2: SGHRS and YFSETQ. The CDR3 extends over 15 amino acids. DNA for the CDR3: TGCGCCAGCAGACTAGCGGAAAGCTCCTACAATGAGCAGTTCTTC. Translation: CASRLAESSYNEQFF.

This clone occurred once. This chain connects TRBV7-9 to TRBJ1-4; 9 bases are a match to TRBD1. CDR1 and CDR2 (germline): SEHNR, FQNEAQ (reference sequence). V was clipped by 7 bases and J by 0 bases; unmatched bases: 12. This CDR3 has 18 residues. As DNA, the CDR3 is TGTGCCAGCATCCTTGGGGCGGGACAGGGTTCAACTAATGAAAAACTGTTTTTT. Amino acid sequence: CASILGAGQGSTNEKLFF. The entire variable domain, with the rest obtained from reference TRBV7-9 and TRBJ1-4, is as follows: DTGVSQNPRHKITKRGQNVTFRCDPISEHNRLYWYRQTLGQGPEFLTYFQNEAQLEKSRLLSDRFSAERPKGSFSTLEIQRTEQGDSAMYLCASILGAGQGSTNEKLFFGSGTQLSVL.

The V gene is TRBV10-1, the J gene TRBJ2-7; weak D call: TRBD1 (6 bases). Between the trimmed V and J ends, which lost 7 bases and 7 bases, there was a span of 17 bases. The CDR3 contains 13 residues. Looked up from germline, CDR1 is WNHNN and CDR2 is SYGVQD (reference sequence). CDR3 sequence reads: CASNRDILGEQYF. CDR3 nucleotide sequence: TGCGCCAGCAACCGGGACATCCTTGGGGAGCAGTACTTC.

The chain couples TRBV12-3 or TRBV12-4 to TRBJ1-6; D is uncertain. The CDR3 contains 13 residues. The V and J ends lost 3 bases and 7 bases respectively, with 7 bases between them. The DNA of the CDR3 is TGTGCCAGCAGTTTTAGATCAAATTCACCCCTCCACTTT. It specifies CASSFRSNSPLHF.

The chain links TRBV10-3 to TRBJ2-5, with TRBD1 as a possible D gene (6 bases). CDR3 size: 14 residues. The germline CDR1 and CDR2 sequences are ENHRY and SYGVKD. Trimming took 6 bases from V and 5 from J, leaving 16 bases between them. The CDR3 loop is CAIRGAYEWETQYF. In DNA form, the CDR3 reads TGTGCCATCAGGGGGGCCTACGAGTGGGAGACCCAGTACTTC.